The 14 T cell receptor beta chains in this list originate from one sample, sequenced in a study of T cells after yellow fever vaccination. TCRdb analysed the 5' RACE reads with MiXCR anew, one entry per CDR3 protein. The sample gives hundreds of thousands of distinct CDR3 sequences, about 12% of which show up once; 14% to 15% is in the top ten. The input for sequencing was PBMCs, taken on the day of the yellow fever booster vaccination. Every receptor here comes from a man aged 30-40 years who received the YFV17D yellow fever vaccine.

This clonotype was counted only a few times. The chain couples TRBV12-5 to TRBJ2-1; 8 nucleotides match TRBD2. The CDR3 is made up of 15 amino acids. V was clipped by 3 bases and J by 5 bases; unmatched bases: 6. Germline V CDR1 and CDR2: LGHNT, FRNRAP. DNA for the CDR3: TGTGCTAGTGGTTTTTCTAGCGGGTATGACAATGAGCAGTTCTTC. This gives the protein CASGFSSGYDNEQFF.

This clonotype has only a few counts. The rearrangement joins TRBV4-3 to TRBJ2-5, with 13 nucleotides matching TRBD2. The ends lost 3 bases at V and 3 bases at J; junction bases unmatched: 4. This CDR3 has 16 amino acids. Germline V gene data show CDR1 as LGHNA and CDR2 as YSLEER. The CDR3 sequence: CASSQTSGRREETQYF. Here the CDR3 DNA reads TGCGCCAGCAGCCAGACTAGCGGGAGGCGGGAAGAGACCCAGTACTTC.

This chain uses TRBV29-1 with TRBJ1-1; D uncertain. Trimming took off 0 bases at V and 5 bases at J, with 10 bases between the two ends. This CDR3 has 13 residues. Germline V gene lookup returns CDR1 SQVTM and CDR2 ANQGSEA. The CDR3 DNA reads as TGCAGCGTTGAAGATCAAACGGGGACTGAAGCTTTCTTT. Translating it yields CSVEDQTGTEAFF.

This clonotype was seen only a few times. The rearrangement uses TRBV10-3 and TRBJ2-7; perhaps TRBD1 as D (6 bases). Per the germline V gene, CDR1 is ENHRY and CDR2 is SYGVKD. This CDR3 contains 11 residues. V lost 9 bases to trimming and J lost 4 bases, with 10 bases between them. The CDR3 spells CAIEGVYEQYF. CDR3 coding DNA: TGTGCCATAGAGGGGGTGTACGAGCAGTACTTC.

The chain couples TRBV5-4 to TRBJ2-7, with 12 bases fitting TRBD2. CDR3 length: 18 amino acids. V gave up 4 bases and J gave up 5 bases; unmatched junction bases: 16. CDR1 SGHNT and CDR2 YYREEE come from the germline V gene (reference sequence). This chain's CDR3 is CASSIGLAGPGLVDEQYF. The CDR3 DNA reads as TGTGCCAGCAGCATAGGACTAGCGGGACCCGGCCTCGTGGACGAGCAGTACTTC. Combining the CDR3 with reference TRBV5-4 and TRBJ2-7 gives the whole variable domain ETGVTQSPTHLIKTRGQQVTLRCSSQSGHNTVSWYQQALGQGPQFIFQYYREEENGRGNFPPRFSGLQFPNYSSELNVNALELDDSALYLCASSIGLAGPGLVDEQYFGPGTRLTVT.

This clonotype was seen a few times. The chain carries TRBV5-1 and TRBJ1-1; D perhaps matches TRBD1 (5 bases). Germline V gives CDR1 SGHRS, CDR2 YFSETQ. V was trimmed by 2 bases and J by 4 bases, leaving 12 bases between them. The length of the CDR3 is 14 residues. The CDR3 reads CASSFRGEATEAFF. The DNA for the CDR3 is TGCGCCAGCAGCTTTAGAGGGGAGGCCACTGAAGCTTTCTTT.

The gene calls are TRBV7-2 and TRBJ1-1; 7 bases match TRBD1. The CDR3 runs 16 residues. The trim removed 4 bases at V and 0 bases at J, leaving 8 bases unmatched. Germline CDR1 reads SGHTA; CDR2 reads FQGNSA. CDR3 loop: CASSSPTGTVNTEAFF. CDR3 DNA sequence: TGTGCCAGCAGCTCGCCGACAGGGACGGTGAACACTGAAGCTTTCTTT. The variable domain in full, completed from reference TRBV7-2 and TRBJ1-1, reads GAGVSQSPSNKVTEKGKDVELRCDPISGHTALYWYRQSLGQGLEFLIYFQGNSAPDKSGLPSDRFSAERTGGSVSTLTIQRTQQEDSAVYLCASSSPTGTVNTEAFFGQGTRLTVV.

The DNA of the CDR3 is TGTGCCACCAGTGATCTGGGGACAGCAAACACCGGGGAGCTGTTTTTT. Its protein is CATSDLGTANTGELFF. The chain joins TRBV24-1 to TRBJ2-2; 7 bases map to TRBD1. There are 16 residues in the CDR3. Losses at the gene ends were 3 bases for V and 2 bases for J; bases not matched to a gene: 5. Germline V gene lookup returns CDR1 KGHDR and CDR2 SFDVKD.

This clonotype came up a few times. The J gene is TRBJ2-1, the V gene TRBV6-2 or TRBV6-3, with 8 bases aligning to TRBD1. The CDR3 has 11 residues. Trimming took 5 bases from V and 12 from J; bases not matched to a gene: 3. Germline CDR1 MNHEY, CDR2 SVGEGT. DNA for the CDR3: TGTGCCAGCAGTAGAGGGACAGGGCAGTTCTTC. This encodes CASSRGTGQFF.

This clonotype was detected ten times or more. This CDR3 reads CASSLLAGETQYF. The CDR3 bases are TGTGCCAGCAGCTTACTAGCGGGAGAGACCCAGTACTTC. This sequence joins TRBV12-3 or TRBV12-4 and TRBJ2-5; TRBD2 aligns across 9 bases. V gave up 6 bases and J gave up 4 bases; unmatched junction bases: 3. This CDR3 comprises 13 residues.

This chain connects TRBV20-1 to TRBJ1-2; perhaps TRBD1 as D (6 bases). Trimming took 0 bases from V and 3 from J, leaving 11 bases between them. CDR3 length: 14 residues. Germline V gene lookup returns CDR1 DFQATT and CDR2 SNEGSKA (reference sequence). CDR3 residues: CSARDGAGDYGYTF. The CDR3 nucleotides read TGCAGTGCTAGAGATGGGGCAGGGGACTATGGCTACACCTTC.

A few counts support this clonotype. This chain links TRBV6-1 with TRBJ2-2, with 7 bases fitting TRBD1. The germline V gene has CDR1 MNHNS and CDR2 SASEGT. The length of the CDR3 is 14 residues. V shed 6 bases and J 1 base; nucleotides not matched to a gene: 2. CDR3: CASRTGWNTGELFF. Written as DNA, the CDR3 is TGTGCCAGCAGGACAGGGTGGAACACCGGGGAGCTGTTTTTT.

This clonotype was observed a few times. The chain recombines TRBV6-2 or TRBV6-3 with TRBJ2-1; D unclear. The V and J ends lost 2 bases and 3 bases respectively, with 11 bases between them. CDR1 and CDR2 from the germline V gene are MNHEY and SVGEGT. The CDR3 has 15 amino acids. This CDR3 reads CASSYSRSLYNEQFF. Here the CDR3 DNA reads TGTGCCAGCAGTTACAGTCGGAGTCTCTACAATGAGCAGTTCTTC.

The chain recombines TRBV3-1 with TRBJ1-3, with 8 nucleotides matching TRBD1. The junction had 12 bases not matched to a gene; V was cut back by 3 bases and J by 8 bases. The CDR3 is 16 residues long. Germline V CDR1 and CDR2: LGHDT, YNNKEL (reference sequence). The CDR3 reads CASSQRTGTGAYTIYF. CDR3 DNA: TGTGCCAGCAGCCAGCGCACCGGGACAGGTGCTTACACCATATATTTT.